Listed here are 11 T cell receptor beta chains from one sample, sequenced in a study of graft-versus-host responses after intestinal transplantation. This table comes from immunoSEQ multiplex PCR, and its TCRdb copy is limited to in-frame clones, with some not included. The data show about 29,000 clones, around 83% seen once. To release intraepithelial and lamina propria lymphocytes, the graft tissue was processed. The sample in question was ileum tissue, obtained 98 days after intestinal transplantation. The origin of the receptors is a human patient who received an intestinal transplant, so some T cells may come from the graft donor.

The rearrangement uses TRBV14 and TRBJ2-7; TRBD1 agrees at 8 bases. The CDR3 totals 15 residues. The V gene end was trimmed by 5 bases and the J gene end by 3 bases; junction bases not matched to a gene: 9. CDR1 is SGHDN and CDR2 is FVKESK in the germline V gene. CDR3 amino acids: CASSGQGRPLYEQYF. Written as DNA, the CDR3 is TGTGCCAGCAGCGGACAGGGAAGGCCGCTCTACGAGCAGTACTTC.

About this clone: In the same sample, other DNA sequences code for this CDR3. This chain links TRBV7-8 with TRBJ1-5; a possible D gene is TRBD1 (5 bases). V was cut by 0 bases and J by 1 base, with 7 bases left in between. Germline V gene data show CDR1 as SGHVS and CDR2 as FQNEAQ. This CDR3 has 15 amino acids. This chain's CDR3 is CASSLADSSNQPQHF. The CDR3 coding sequence is TGTGCCAGCAGCTTAGCAGACAGCAGCAATCAGCCCCAGCATTTT.

This clone is a singleton in its sample. V usage is TRBV13 and J usage is TRBJ2-5; D may be TRBD1 (5 bases). The CDR3 extends over 14 amino acids. CDR1 and CDR2 (germline): PRHDT, FYEKMQ (reference sequence). V was cut by 2 bases and J by 5 bases, with 12 bases left in between. The CDR3 bases are TGTGCCAGCAGCTTACCAGGGATACGGGAGACCCAGTACTTC. As protein: CASSLPGIRETQYF.

This sequence joins TRBV6-1 and TRBJ1-5; a weak D match, TRBD1 (5 bases). Germline V CDR1 and CDR2: MNHNS, SASEGT. This CDR3 has 13 amino acids. This chain's CDR3 is CAGRVDSNQPQHF. CDR3 nucleotides: TGTGCGGGGCGGGTGGATAGCAATCAGCCCCAGCATTTT.

This clone was seen only a few times. The chain is built from TRBV28 and TRBJ2-7; tentative D call: TRBD2 (5 bases). The CDR3 has 16 residues. The V and J ends lost 3 bases and 0 bases respectively, with 15 bases between them. In germline, CDR1 is MDHEN, CDR2 SYDVKM. The CDR3 DNA sequence: TGTGCCAGCAGTTTCCAGGTTGGTGGAGGCTCCTACGAGCAGTACTTC. Amino acids: CASSFQVGGGSYEQYF.

This clone came up once. The CDR3 DNA follows: TGTGCCAGCAGTGAACCCGGGACGGGGAACACTGAAGCTTTCTTT. This translates into CASSEPGTGNTEAFF. The chain joins TRBV2 to TRBJ1-1; D possibly corresponds to TRBD1 (5 bases). Between the trimmed V and J ends, which lost 2 bases and 1 base, there was a span of 11 bases. The CDR3 totals 15 residues. In germline, CDR1 is SNHLY, CDR2 FYNNEI. Supplemented by reference TRBV2 and TRBJ1-1, the full variable domain reads EPEVTQTPSHQVTQMGQEVILRCVPISNHLYFYWYRQILGQKVEFLVSFYNNEISEKSEIFDDQFSVERPDGSNFTLKIRSTKLEDSAMYFCASSEPGTGNTEAFFGQGTRLTVV.

The chain recombines TRBV10-3 with TRBJ2-3; 11 bases are shared with TRBD1. CDR3 length: 16 residues. With 4 bases clipped from V and 2 bases from J, the junction kept 5 bases outside the gene matches. Germline CDR1 and CDR2: ENHRY and SYGVKD. The CDR3 sequence: CAISVGTGGFTDTQYF. The CDR3 DNA is TGTGCCATCAGTGTTGGGACAGGGGGATTCACAGATACGCAGTATTTT.

The rearrangement joins TRBV2 to TRBJ2-5; D gene ambiguous. The J call is doubtful: the DNA matches TRBJ2-7 better. Per germline, CDR1 SNHLY and CDR2 FYNNEI. This CDR3 has 12 amino acids. CDR3 region: CASADFSYEQYF. CDR3 bases: TGTGCCAGCGCTGACTTCTCCTACGAGCAGTACTTC.

The chain links TRBV7-9 to TRBJ1-1; no definite D call. The germline V gene encodes CDR1 SEHNR and CDR2 FQNEAQ (reference sequence). The CDR3 runs 12 residues. V dropped 6 bases and J dropped 1 base, with 6 bases sitting between them. CDR3: CASSSTNTEAFF. The CDR3 bases are TGTGCCAGCAGTTCCACGAACACTGAAGCTTTCTTT.

Regarding this clone: An end of the junction differs from the germline gene, which may be a read error. V and J are TRBV2 and TRBJ2-1; D gene ambiguous. Germline CDR1 SNHLY, CDR2 FYNNEI. This CDR3 is 10 amino acids long. CDR3 sequence reads: CASSDPSLLF. The DNA of the CDR3 is TGTGCCAGCAGTGACCCCAGCTTGCTCTTC.

V is TRBV5-8 and J is TRBJ1-5; D gene ambiguous. CDR1 SGHTS and CDR2 YDEGEE come from the germline V gene. The V gene lost 1 base and the J gene lost 5 bases, with 7 bases spanning the gap. The CDR3 consists of 13 residues. CDR3 in amino acids: CASSLLRDQPQHF. For the CDR3, the DNA is TGTGCCAGCAGCTTGCTTCGGGATCAGCCCCAGCATTTT.